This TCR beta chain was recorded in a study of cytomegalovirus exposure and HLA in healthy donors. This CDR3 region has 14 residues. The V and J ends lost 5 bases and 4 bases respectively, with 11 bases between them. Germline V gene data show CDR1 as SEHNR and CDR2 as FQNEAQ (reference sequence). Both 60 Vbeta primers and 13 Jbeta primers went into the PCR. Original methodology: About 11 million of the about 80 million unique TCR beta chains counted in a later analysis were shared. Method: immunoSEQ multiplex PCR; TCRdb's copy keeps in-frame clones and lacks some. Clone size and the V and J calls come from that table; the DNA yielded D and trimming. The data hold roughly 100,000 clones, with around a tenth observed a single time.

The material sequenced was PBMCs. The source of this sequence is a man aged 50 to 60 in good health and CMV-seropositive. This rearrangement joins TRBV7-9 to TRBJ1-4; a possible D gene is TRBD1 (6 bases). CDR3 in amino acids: CASSRTANNEKLFF. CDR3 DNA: TGTGCCAGCAGCAGGACAGCAAATAATGAAAAACTGTTTTTT.